This T cell receptor (beta chain) is drawn from a study of radiation and T cells in renal cell carcinoma (dated by TCRdb to about 2020). Concerning the study at large: The samples were obtained from a clinical trial, where primary renal cell carcinomas were treated with 15 Gy stereotactic body radiation therapy and then removed by nephrectomy 4 weeks afterward. TCR beta sequencing covered approximately 51 samples in total, comprising some 26 tumors and around 27 peripheral blood samples. In the 40 to 60 samples combined, some 4,000,000 unique CDR3 nucleotide sequences were found, encoding 2.5 million or so unique CDR3 amino acid sequences.

Study-wide conclusions, independent of this receptor: Top tumor clonotypes rose in blood from baseline to 2 weeks post-radiation, then contracted by 4 weeks, suggesting transient expansion of tumor-resident clones. Tracking of blood repertoire dynamics stopped at roughly four weeks after treatment, with no follow-up past that point. Because the trial had a single-armed design, the trial could not examine how radiation dose or scheduling affected the TCR repertoire. Because no pretreatment tumor biopsies were available, whether clonotypes were present in the tumor at baseline could not be determined.

As to this clone: Its antigen is not yet known. Base qualities are missing; no much larger clone stands one base away.

TCR beta libraries were generated from genomic DNA with the immunoSEQ kit, following the manufacturer's recommendations. To prepare libraries, a first multiplex PCR with proprietary primers was run, followed by a second PCR that added unique barcodes, and a bead cleanup was done after each round. Each sample batch included a kit-provided positive control reaction and a negative control reaction. The final libraries underwent checking on an Agilent 4200 TapeStation D1000 ScreenTape, volumetric pooling, and quantification by qPCR. Sequencing was performed on an Illumina NextSeq500 using a MidOutput 150-cycle cartridge, with 156 Read1 cycles, 15 Index1 cycles, and the kit custom primers. The pooled library was loaded at 0.8 to 1 pM, and about 21% PhiX control was spiked in. The original pipeline was this. Vendor-processed data were analyzed in R, and a clonotype was defined as all T cells sharing the same CDR3 nucleotide sequence. In the clone abundance analyses, frequencies were normalized to the 10,000 most abundant clones in each sample. Before analysis, public T cell clones were removed, and these numbered fewer than five per sample on average. Tumor-enriched clonotypes and baseline blood-enriched clonotypes were defined as those with an abundance difference of at least 32-fold between compartments. A beta-binomial differential abundance model was used to identify clonotypes that expanded or contracted between blood time points. The Baroni-Urbani and Buser coefficient was used to measure tumor-blood repertoire similarity, and groups were compared with two-tailed Wilcoxon tests in R. TCRdb took over this immuneACCESS table, retaining in-frame rearrangements with V and J assigned. Such tables are incomplete; in checked studies, under half of the missing clones stem from an unresolved V gene, and the remainder is unexplained. V, J and clone size were drawn from that table, and D and trimming were deduced from the DNA. In all, the sample holds about 120,000 clones, and around four fifths of those were seen once. Approximately 2% of the sample is held by the ten biggest clonotypes.

The V end loses 6 bases and the J end loses 3 bases, and a stretch of 15 bases separates them. The CDR3 has 14 amino acids, counting the end cysteine and phenylalanine. Only the CDR3 DNA is retained, 42 bases long and in frame from the first base. CDR1 and CDR2 are read off the germline V gene (reference sequence) as LNHNV and YYDKDF. Per the publication, the time point label means: blood 2 weeks post-SBRT. The treatment or condition label of this sample denotes: 15 Gy SBRT to primary tumor, nephrectomy 4 weeks later. To track tumor-enriched clonotypes, serial peripheral blood was sampled from radiation-treated patients at baseline and at 2 weeks and 4 weeks after SBRT. All patients had renal cell carcinoma with clear cell pathology. Genomic DNA for TCR sequencing was prepared using the QIAamp DNA Blood Mini Kit (Qiagen). Samples were included in the analyses only if all quality control checks were passed.

Sample: blood, taken from a patient whose treatment included radiotherapy and nephrectomy. The chain is assembled from TRBV15 and TRBJ2-7; a weak D assignment points to TRBD1 (6 bases agree). This TCR was recovered from a woman between 55 and 75 years old with renal cell carcinoma. CDR3 reads: CATSLRQDGYEQYF. In nucleotide form, the sequence is TGTGCCACCAGTCTTCGACAGGACGGCTACGAGCAGTACTTC.